The 32 T cell receptor beta chains below come from one sample, sequenced in a study of T cell repertoires in cytomegalovirus infection. TCRdb re-analysed the reads in MiXCR, keeping a single row per CDR3 protein. This sample has roughly 500,000 distinct CDR3 sequences, with approximately 10% found just once. The sequenced sample consisted of PBMCs. These receptors came from a human donor in good health (CMV status not recorded). Some clones in this sample may be carry-over from other donors' samples.

The CDR3 loop reads CASSSRRGFGTDTQYF. In DNA form, the CDR3 reads TGTGCCAGCAGTTCTCGAAGGGGCTTTGGGACAGATACGCAGTATTTT. The chain carries TRBV27 and TRBJ2-3; D might be TRBD1 (5 bases). Germline V gives CDR1 MNHEY, CDR2 SMNVEV (reference sequence). The ends were cut back, 4 bases at V and 3 bases at J, with 17 bases in the middle. This CDR3 has 16 amino acids.

The table lists this clonotype with many counts. The genes are TRBV11-2 and TRBJ2-3; 9 bases line up with TRBD2. In germline, CDR1 is SGHAT, CDR2 FQNNGV. The length of the CDR3 is 15 residues. V was pared by 5 bases and J by 2 bases, with 5 bases of the junction left unmatched. In DNA form, the CDR3 reads TGTGCCAGCAGCCGCTGGACTAGCGACACAGATACGCAGTATTTT. This encodes CASSRWTSDTDTQYF.

There are many counts of this clonotype. The chain is built from TRBV7-2 and TRBJ1-1; no firm D call. The germline V and J ends were trimmed by 5 bases and 4 bases, with 11 bases remaining between them. The CDR3 runs 13 residues. Germline V gene data show CDR1 as SGHTA and CDR2 as FQGNSA. CDR3 DNA: TGTGCCAGCAGCCCAGGTCCGAGCACTGAAGCTTTCTTT. Translated, it gives CASSPGPSTEAFF.

Ten or more counts support this clonotype. This chain links TRBV6-5 with TRBJ2-2, with 7 bases that match TRBD1. Germline CDR1 and CDR2: MNHEY and SVGAGI. J lost 2 bases, V lost 5 bases, and 14 bases had no gene match. CDR3 size: 18 residues. The CDR3 nucleotides read TGTGCCAGCAGTAGACTTCCGGTGGGACAGATAAACACCGGGGAGCTGTTTTTT. Protein: CASSRLPVGQINTGELFF.

This clonotype has just a few counts. This chain joins TRBV18 and TRBJ2-7; 11 bases are shared with TRBD2. The CDR3 totals 17 residues. CDR1 is KGHSH and CDR2 is LQKENI in the germline V gene. With 4 bases clipped from V and 2 bases from J, the junction kept 10 bases outside the gene matches. The CDR3 loop is CASSRGTSGNFPYEQYF. CDR3 DNA: TGTGCCAGCTCACGCGGGACTAGCGGAAATTTCCCCTACGAGCAGTACTTC.

About this clonotype itself: A read error may explain this, as a much larger clone is one base away. This is likely a read error, given that the CDR3 carries no conserved phenylalanine or tryptophan at its end. The chain uses TRBV7-3 and TRBJ2-3; no firm D call. The CDR3 covers 13 residues. The ends were cut back, 1 base at V and 6 bases at J, with 8 bases in the middle. Germline V gene sequence: CDR1 SGHTA, CDR2 FQGTGA. Here the CDR3 DNA reads TGTGCCAGCAGCTTAAGAGGTCAGGATACGCAGTATTCT. It is translated as CASSLRGQDTQYS.

As concerns this clonotype: This may stem from a read error, because a much larger clone lies one nucleotide away. The CDR3 nucleotides read TGTGCCAACAGCCCCAGGGGAGGGGGCTATGGCTACACCTTC. Its translation is CANSPRGGGYGYTF. The rearrangement links TRBV28 to TRBJ1-2, with D tentatively TRBD1 (6 bases). The CDR3 loop spans 14 amino acids. V was cut by 10 bases and J by 4 bases, with 19 bases left in between. Germline V gives CDR1 MDHEN, CDR2 SYDVKM.

This clonotype occurred many times. The chain combines TRBV5-1 with TRBJ2-2; D possibly corresponds to TRBD1 (5 bases). Germline CDR1 SGHRS, CDR2 YFSETQ. This CDR3 is 16 amino acids long. Trimming pared 3 bases from V and 0 bases from J, leaving 12 bases between. The CDR3 reads CASSYLTVTNTGELFF. The CDR3 coding sequence is TGCGCCAGCAGCTACCTGACAGTTACGAACACCGGGGAGCTGTTTTTT.

This clonotype was detected ten times or more. J is TRBJ2-1 and V is TRBV28, with TRBD1 matching over 10 bases. This CDR3 region has 18 residues. Germline CDR1 is MDHEN and CDR2 is SYDVKM. V shed 2 bases and J 0 bases; nucleotides not matched to a gene: 7. The CDR3 loop reads CASSLLDRGRGSYNEQFF. In DNA form, the CDR3 reads TGTGCCAGCAGTTTACTCGACAGGGGGCGAGGCTCCTACAATGAGCAGTTCTTC.

This clonotype appeared many times. V and J are TRBV5-4 and TRBJ2-3, with TRBD2 matching 8 bases. This CDR3 comprises 15 residues. CDR1 is SGHNT and CDR2 is YYREEE in the germline V gene (reference sequence). J lost 4 bases, V lost 4 bases, and 8 bases had no gene match. The CDR3 sequence is CASSDSGRRADTQYF. DNA for the CDR3: TGTGCCAGCAGCGACAGCGGGAGACGGGCAGATACGCAGTATTTT. Drawing the rest from reference TRBV5-4 and TRBJ2-3, the complete variable domain is ETGVTQSPTHLIKTRGQQVTLRCSSQSGHNTVSWYQQALGQGPQFIFQYYREEENGRGNFPPRFSGLQFPNYSSELNVNALELDDSALYLCASSDSGRRADTQYFGPGTRLTVL.

This clonotype was found many times. This sequence joins TRBV7-3 and TRBJ2-1; the D gene is possibly TRBD2 (6 bases). The V gene lost 2 bases and the J gene lost 7 bases, with 12 bases spanning the gap. The germline V gene encodes CDR1 SGHTA and CDR2 FQGTGA. The length of the CDR3 is 14 residues. The CDR3 sequence: CASSLAGTRNEQFF. The CDR3 DNA reads TGTGCCAGCAGCTTAGCGGGGACCAGGAATGAGCAGTTCTTC. The full variable domain, with the rest looked up from reference TRBV7-3 and TRBJ2-1, is GAGVSQTPSNKVTEKGKYVELRCDPISGHTALYWYRQSLGQGPEFLIYFQGTGAADDSGLPNDRFFAVRPEGSVSTLKIQRTERGDSAVYLCASSLAGTRNEQFFGPGTRLTVL.

This clonotype was counted many times. V usage is TRBV7-2 and J usage is TRBJ2-2; D is perhaps TRBD2 (6 bases). The CDR3 runs to 14 residues. V lost 3 bases to trimming and J lost 6 bases, with 11 bases between them. Germline V gives CDR1 SGHTA, CDR2 FQGNSA. CDR3 DNA: TGTGCCAGCAGCTTGGGACTCGGCGCCGGGGAGCTGTTTTTT. Its protein product is CASSLGLGAGELFF. The full variable domain, with the rest looked up from reference TRBV7-2 and TRBJ2-2, is GAGVSQSPSNKVTEKGKDVELRCDPISGHTALYWYRQSLGQGLEFLIYFQGNSAPDKSGLPSDRFSAERTGGSVSTLTIQRTQQEDSAVYLCASSLGLGAGELFFGEGSRLTVL.

At least ten counts were recorded for this clonotype. The CDR3 loop is CASSPTRLDGTQYF. The CDR3 DNA reads as TGTGCCAGCAGCCCTACAAGACTAGACGGTACGCAGTATTTT. The J gene is TRBJ2-3, the V gene TRBV7-2, with D perhaps TRBD2 (6 bases). Between the trimmed V and J ends, which lost 5 bases and 8 bases, there was a span of 17 bases. The CDR3 extends over 14 amino acids. Germline assignment: CDR1 SGHTA and CDR2 FQGNSA.

This clonotype was detected many times. The chain links TRBV4-2 to TRBJ1-2; unclear D gene. V lost 0 bases, J lost 4 bases, and 6 bases lay in between. The CDR3 is 13 amino acids. CDR1 and CDR2 from the germline V gene are LGHNA and YNFKEQ. CDR3 DNA: TGTGCCAGCAGCCAAGAAACGACCTATGGCTACACCTTC. Its translation is CASSQETTYGYTF.

There are many counts of this clonotype. This sequence joins TRBV24-1 and TRBJ2-1; 8 nucleotides agree with TRBD2. The V and J ends lost 7 bases and 3 bases, in that order; junction bases with no gene match: 4. Germline V gives CDR1 KGHDR, CDR2 SFDVKD. The CDR3 has 14 amino acids. Written as DNA, the CDR3 is TGTGCCACCAGGTCGGGACTAGGCTACAATGAGCAGTTCTTC. Its protein product is CATRSGLGYNEQFF.

The chain couples TRBV19 to TRBJ2-6, with D possibly matching TRBD1 (5 bases). The CDR3 extends over 16 amino acids. V lost 3 bases, J lost 0 bases, and 9 bases lay in between. Germline CDR1 and CDR2: LNHDA and SQIVND (reference sequence). In DNA form, the CDR3 reads TGTGCCAGTAGTATTGGCGACAGCTCTGGGGCCAACGTCCTGACTTTC. Protein sequence: CASSIGDSSGANVLTF.

This clonotype was observed once. A single base separates this from a much larger clone, so it may be a read error. This chain links TRBV20-1 with TRBJ2-7, with a weak D call TRBD1 (6 bases). Per germline, CDR1 DFQATT and CDR2 SNEGSKA (reference sequence). The length of the CDR3 is 15 residues. Trimming took off 5 bases at V and 3 bases at J, with 20 bases between the two ends. CDR3 DNA sequence: TGCAGTGCTCCTGCAACGCTGGGGGCCGGCTACGAGCAGTACTTC. Its translation: CSAPATLGAGYEQYF.

The table lists this clonotype with many counts. This chain joins TRBV7-2 and TRBJ1-5; TRBD1 matches 7 bases. This CDR3 spans 17 amino acids. Losses at the gene ends were 1 base for V and 3 bases for J; bases not matched to a gene: 9. Per germline, CDR1 SGHTA and CDR2 FQGNSA. The CDR3 is CASSLVGTGAPNQPQHF. CDR3 bases: TGTGCCAGCAGCTTAGTCGGAACAGGGGCCCCCAATCAGCCCCAGCATTTT.

This clonotype was seen more than once but under ten times. The chain recombines TRBV4-2 with TRBJ2-7, with TRBD2 identical over 13 bases. The V and J ends lost 2 bases and 7 bases, in that order; junction bases with no gene match: 11. CDR3 length: 17 amino acids. CDR1 is LGHNA and CDR2 is YNFKEQ in the germline V gene. The CDR3: CASSQRIPLAGGKEQYF. The CDR3 DNA reads as TGTGCCAGCAGCCAAAGGATTCCACTAGCGGGAGGGAAAGAGCAGTACTTC.

Many counts were recorded for this clonotype. This CDR3 is CASRTETSGIYEQFF. Written as DNA, the CDR3 is TGCGCCAGCCGAACAGAAACTAGCGGGATTTATGAGCAGTTCTTC. V usage is TRBV23-1 and J usage is TRBJ2-1; 10 bases are shared with TRBD2. TRBV23-1 is identified as an open reading frame with a role that is uncertain. Trimming cost V 8 bases and J 8 bases; bases outside gene matches: 12. The CDR3 has 15 amino acids.

At least ten counts were recorded for this clonotype. The rearrangement links TRBV5-5 to TRBJ1-5; the D is unclear. Germline CDR1 SGHKS, CDR2 YYEKEE (reference sequence). The CDR3 has 17 amino acids. Between the trimmed V and J ends, which lost 4 bases and 1 base, there was a span of 18 bases. The CDR3 region is CASSPGGGRISNQPQHF. As DNA, the CDR3 is TGTGCCAGCAGCCCCGGAGGAGGGAGGATCAGCAATCAGCCCCAGCATTTT.

This clonotype was observed at least ten times. This chain joins TRBV7-6 and TRBJ2-1, with D uncertain. The CDR3 sequence is 20 residues long. V dropped 6 bases and J dropped 1 base, with 28 bases sitting between them. Germline CDR1 and CDR2: SGHVS and FNYEAQ. CDR3 sequence reads: CASSRKPGLSGVRSYNEQFF. In DNA, the CDR3 is TGTGCCAGCAGTCGGAAACCTGGGTTGTCTGGGGTCAGGTCCTACAATGAGCAGTTCTTC.

This clonotype was found many times. The V gene is TRBV6-1, the J gene TRBJ2-3; no clear D gene. The V gene's germline CDR1 is MNHNS and CDR2 SASEGT. CDR3 size: 16 residues. The V end was cut by 0 bases, the J end by 1 base, with 11 bases between. The CDR3 DNA sequence: TGTGCCAGCAGTGAAGCGGGAAGGCCGGGCACAGATACGCAGTATTTT. This encodes CASSEAGRPGTDTQYF.

This clonotype was seen just once. A much larger clone lies one base from this, so it may be a read error. The chain employs TRBV20-1 and TRBJ2-7, with 15 bases fitting TRBD2. Germline V gene data show CDR1 as DFQATT and CDR2 as SNEGSKA (reference sequence). This CDR3 has 17 amino acids. The CDR3 is CSARGSGTSGRTYEQNF. CDR3 nucleotides: TGCAGTGCCCGGGGGTCCGGGACTAGCGGGAGGACCTACGAGCAGAACTTC.

The chain uses TRBV5-1 and TRBJ2-7, with 7 bases lining up with TRBD2. This CDR3 spans 15 amino acids. V trimming: 2 bases; J trimming: 5 bases; junction bases outside the gene matches: 10. Germline CDR1 and CDR2: SGHRS and YFSETQ. Written as DNA, the CDR3 is TGCGCCAGCAGCTTTGGAGGCGGGAGATCGGACGAGCAGTACTTC. The encoded protein is CASSFGGGRSDEQYF.

At least ten counts were recorded for this clonotype. The rearrangement links TRBV2 to TRBJ2-3; 7 positions agree with TRBD2. This CDR3 comprises 17 residues. The V gene's germline CDR1 is SNHLY and CDR2 FYNNEI. With 2 bases clipped from V and 4 bases from J, the junction kept 12 bases outside the gene matches. CDR3 DNA: TGTGCCAGCAGTGAACGGGGACTAAAGCGGAGCGCAGATACGCAGTATTTT. Translation gives CASSERGLKRSADTQYF. Full variable domain (outside the CDR3, taken from reference TRBV2 and TRBJ2-3): EPEVTQTPSHQVTQMGQEVILRCVPISNHLYFYWYRQILGQKVEFLVSFYNNEISEKSEIFDDQFSVERPDGSNFTLKIRSTKLEDSAMYFCASSERGLKRSADTQYFGPGTRLTVL.

This chain uses TRBV10-3 with TRBJ1-1, with D maybe TRBD1 (6 bases). V dropped 5 bases and J dropped 0 bases, with 10 bases sitting between them. Germline V gives CDR1 ENHRY, CDR2 SYGVKD. There are 14 residues in the CDR3. The CDR3 region has the DNA TGTGCCATCAGTAATACAGGGTTGAACACTGAAGCTTTCTTT. It yields the protein CAISNTGLNTEAFF.

This clonotype was observed a handful of times. This chain joins TRBV29-1 and TRBJ2-5, with 7 nucleotides matching TRBD1. Germline V gene data show CDR1 as SQVTM and CDR2 as ANQGSEA. This CDR3 is built from 14 residues. J gave up 0 bases and V 5 bases, and 6 bases lay outside the gene matches. The CDR3 protein is CSVIRQGNQETQYF. The CDR3 DNA is TGCAGCGTTATCCGACAGGGAAACCAAGAGACCCAGTACTTC.

This clonotype was picked up many times. V and J are TRBV12-3 or TRBV12-4 and TRBJ2-3; a weak D match, TRBD1 (6 bases). The CDR3 runs to 15 residues. Between the trimmed V and J ends, which lost 5 bases and 3 bases, there was a span of 15 bases. CDR3 DNA sequence: TGTGCCAGCAGTCTCCATCGACAGGTGACAGATACGCAGTATTTT. Its protein is CASSLHRQVTDTQYF.

This clonotype came up a few times. The J gene is TRBJ2-1, the V gene TRBV20-1; 10 positions agree with TRBD2. CDR1 DFQATT and CDR2 SNEGSKA come from the germline V gene (reference sequence). V lost 6 bases and J lost 2; bases outside the gene matches: 7. This CDR3 is built from 15 residues. The CDR3 loop reads CSAYKREGPYNEQFF. DNA of the CDR3: TGCAGTGCCTATAAGCGGGAGGGCCCCTACAATGAGCAGTTCTTC.

This clonotype was observed many times. This chain connects TRBV20-1 to TRBJ2-1; the D is unclear. Germline values: CDR1 DFQATT, CDR2 SNEGSKA (reference sequence). V dropped 1 base and J dropped 8 bases, with 9 bases sitting between them. This CDR3 comprises 12 residues. The CDR3 reads CSARGPTDEQFF. DNA of the CDR3: TGCAGTGCTAGAGGGCCCACGGATGAGCAGTTCTTC.

This clonotype showed up many times. The chain uses TRBV12-3 or TRBV12-4 and TRBJ2-3; 8 nucleotides align to TRBD1. The CDR3 length is 18 residues. V lost 5 bases to trimming and J lost 2 bases; unmatched junction nucleotides: 15. The chain's CDR3 is CASSPTGTGLFYTDTQYF. The CDR3 bases are TGTGCCAGCAGTCCCACCGGGACAGGCCTTTTTTACACAGATACGCAGTATTTT.